This is a list of T cell receptor beta chains from one sample in a study of blood T cell repertoires in COVID-19. Clones were sequenced by immunoSEQ multiplex PCR, and TCRdb holds only the in-frame ones, with some missing. The table shows about 59,000 clones, with more than 85% occurring only once. The specimen sequenced was peripheral blood. The receptors were gathered from a man of 80 years or more in a cohort sampled during active COVID-19. Both conserved end residues are part of each CDR3. A D gene is named only where the DNA matches it firmly. Clone size appears in some rows only: once, few, many, or a class for an expanded clone.

>TRBV7-9|NA|TRBJ1-2|NA
CASSFMQGEGYTF
TGTGCCAGCAGCTTTATGCAGGGTGAAGGCTACACCTTC
>TRBV3-1/TRBV3-2|NA|TRBJ1-1|NA
CASSHPGRDTEAFF
TGTGCCAGCAGCCATCCAGGGAGGGACACTGAAGCTTTCTTT
>TRBV15|NA|TRBJ2-1|NA
CATSRDIEREGGEQFF
TGTGCCACCAGCAGAGATATCGAACGGGAAGGGGGTGAGCAGTTCTTC
>TRBV2|NA|TRBJ2-3|TRBD2
CASSAGLAGVDTQYF
TGTGCCAGCAGTGCGGGACTAGCGGGAGTGGATACGCAGTATTTT
>TRBV18|few|TRBJ2-3|NA
CASSPGGGSGTDTQYF
TGTGCCAGCTCACCGGGCGGGGGCTCCGGCACAGATACGCAGTATTTT
>TRBV27|once|TRBJ1-4|NA
CASSLREGNEKLFF
TGTGCCAGCAGTTTACGAGAGGGTAATGAAAAACTGTTTTTT
>TRBV7-3|NA|TRBJ2-2|TRBD1
CASGQGAAGELFF
TGTGCCAGCGGACAGGGGGCCGCCGGGGAGCTGTTTTTT
>TRBV19|NA|TRBJ1-5|NA
CASSVAPNQPQHF
TGTGCCAGTAGTGTGGCCCCCAATCAGCCCCAGCATTTT
>TRBV3-1/TRBV3-2|NA|TRBJ2-2|NA
CASSQADRPTGELFF
TGTGCCAGCAGCCAAGCTGACAGGCCCACCGGGGAGCTGTTTTTT
>TRBV27|NA|TRBJ1-4|NA
CASSLTLEYNEKLFF
TGTGCCAGCAGTTTAACCCTGGAGTATAATGAAAAACTGTTTTTT
>TRBV21-1|NA|TRBJ2-2|NA
CASSKALAGVANTGELFF
TGTGCCAGCAGCAAAGCACTAGCGGGGGTCGCGAACACCGGGGAGCTGTTTTTT
>TRBV4-1|NA|TRBJ1-2|NA
CASSQAYRLGYTF
TGCGCCAGCAGCCAAGCCTACAGGCTGGGCTACACCTTC
>TRBV2|NA|TRBJ1-4|TRBD1
CASGTGGDQKLFF
TGTGCCAGCGGGACAGGGGGCGATCAAAAACTGTTTTTT
>TRBV7-3|NA|TRBJ2-3|TRBD2
CASSLTAGGAEDTQYF
TGTGCCAGCAGCTTAACGGCCGGGGGGGCGGAAGATACGCAGTATTTT
>TRBV11-3|NA|TRBJ2-3|TRBD2
CASSLGGRAPDTQYF
TGTGCCAGCAGCTTGGGCGGGAGGGCCCCAGATACGCAGTATTTT
>TRBV11-2|NA|TRBJ2-7|TRBD2
CASSSLRTSSQTEQYF
TGTGCCAGCAGCTCCCTCAGGACTAGCTCTCAGACCGAGCAGTACTTC
>TRBV7-9|NA|TRBJ2-3|NA
CASSSDTTDTQYF
TGTGCCAGCAGCTCGGACACCACAGATACGCAGTATTTT
>TRBV6-5|NA|TRBJ2-3|TRBD1
CASSSPGTGTQYF
TGTGCCAGCAGTAGCCCCGGGACAGGCACGCAGTATTTT
>TRBV5-1|NA|TRBJ1-4|NA
CASSFRQARTEKLFF
TGCGCCAGCAGCTTCCGACAGGCCAGGACTGAAAAACTGTTTTTT
>TRBV27|NA|TRBJ1-6|TRBD1
CASTVDRGYNSPLHF
TGTGCCAGCACCGTCGACAGGGGCTATAATTCACCCCTCCACTTT
>TRBV19|NA|TRBJ2-2|TRBD1
CASSRTGWAGELFF
TGTGCCAGTAGTAGGACAGGGTGGGCCGGGGAGCTGTTTTTT
>TRBV6-5|once|TRBJ1-1|TRBD1
CASKGQGGNTEAFF
TGTGCCAGCAAGGGACAGGGGGGGAACACTGAAGCTTTCTTT
>TRBV7-8|NA|TRBJ2-5|NA
CASSKGNIGPEETQYF
TGTGCCAGCAGCAAAGGCAACATTGGGCCAGAAGAGACCCAGTACTTC
>TRBV3-1/TRBV3-2|NA|TRBJ1-2|NA
CASSQESVGYTF
TGTGCCAGCAGCCAAGAGTCCGTTGGCTACACCTTC
>TRBV30|once|TRBJ1-2|TRBD1
CAWRLDRDRANYGYTF
TGTGCCTGGAGACTCGACCGGGACAGGGCTAACTATGGCTACACCTTC
>TRBV18|NA|TRBJ2-5|TRBD1
CASAEQGRETQYF
TGTGCCAGCGCCGAACAGGGGCGAGAGACCCAGTACTTC
>TRBV10-2|NA|TRBJ1-1|TRBD1
CASSLQGAHTEAFF
TGCGCCAGCAGCCTCCAGGGGGCGCACACTGAAGCTTTCTTT
>TRBV2|few|TRBJ2-7|NA
CASRTGQLSYEQYF
TGTGCCAGCAGGACGGGACAACTATCCTACGAGCAGTACTTC
>TRBV14|NA|TRBJ2-1|TRBD2
CASSLLAGDYEQFF
TGTGCCAGCAGCCTTCTAGCGGGAGACTATGAGCAGTTCTTC
>TRBV19|NA|TRBJ2-1|TRBD2
CASSSDGRGLVAGGDEQFF
TGTGCCAGTAGTAGTGACGGAAGGGGGCTGGTAGCGGGAGGGGATGAGCAGTTCTTC
>TRBV2|NA|TRBJ2-2|TRBD1
CASSADRGTGELFF
TGTGCCAGCAGTGCTGACAGGGGTACCGGGGAGCTGTTTTTT
>TRBV6-4|NA|TRBJ1-1|NA
CASSLHRGGNTEAFF
TGTGCCAGCAGTCTTCATAGGGGGGGAAACACTGAAGCTTTCTTT
>TRBV19|NA|TRBJ1-2|NA
CASSISQGNGYTF
TGTGCCAGTAGTATAAGCCAGGGAAATGGCTACACCTTC
>TRBV9|NA|TRBJ2-2|TRBD1
CASSVEGTGGPGELFF
TGTGCCAGCAGCGTAGAAGGGACAGGGGGCCCCGGGGAGCTGTTTTTT
>TRBV29-1|NA|TRBJ1-1|NA
CSVAEFEAFF
TGCAGCGTTGCGGAGTTTGAAGCTTTCTTT
>TRBV4-2|NA|TRBJ2-3|TRBD1
CASSRGPLQGATDTQYF
TGTGCCAGCAGCCGAGGGCCCCTACAGGGGGCCACAGATACGCAGTATTTT
>TRBV20-1|few|TRBJ2-3|NA
CSASPGLLDTQYF
TGCAGTGCTAGTCCGGGACTTTTAGATACGCAGTATTTT
>TRBV5-1|few|TRBJ2-7|NA
CASSLDYYEQYF
TGCGCCAGCAGCTTGGATTACTACGAGCAGTACTTC
>TRBV6-5|NA|TRBJ2-1|TRBD2
CASRVAGQANEQFF
TGTGCCAGCAGAGTAGCGGGCCAGGCCAATGAGCAGTTCTTC
>TRBV19|NA|TRBJ2-3|TRBD1
CASSTETGHRSSTDTQYF
TGTGCCAGTAGTACGGAGACAGGGCACCGCTCTAGCACAGATACGCAGTATTTT
>TRBV29-1|NA|TRBJ1-3|TRBD1
CSVGIGGSGNTIYF
TGCAGCGTTGGGATAGGGGGCTCCGGAAACACCATATATTTT
>TRBV3-1/TRBV3-2|NA|TRBJ2-3|NA
CASSQMGSEDTQYF
TGTGCCAGCAGCCAAATGGGGAGTGAAGATACGCAGTATTTT
>TRBV3-1/TRBV3-2|few|TRBJ2-7|NA
CASSQDVSGLYEQYF
TGTGCCAGCAGCCAAGATGTCTCAGGCCTCTACGAGCAGTACTTC
>TRBV6-5|NA|TRBJ1-1|NA
CASRASNTEAFF
TGTGCCAGCAGAGCTTCTAACACTGAAGCTTTCTTT
>TRBV27|NA|TRBJ1-4|NA
CASSGGARVEKLFF
TGTGCCAGCAGTGGGGGGGCCCGGGTTGAAAAACTGTTTTTT
>TRBV6-2/TRBV6-3|NA|TRBJ1-1|TRBD1
CASSYSRRDRNTEAFF
TGTGCCAGCAGTTACTCGAGGCGGGACAGGAACACTGAAGCTTTCTTT
>TRBV10-3|NA|TRBJ1-4|TRBD1
CAIREGTGGATNEKLFF
TGTGCCATCAGGGAAGGCACAGGGGGCGCGACTAATGAAAAACTGTTTTTT
>TRBV11-2|NA|TRBJ2-5|TRBD2
CASSLWGSGSETQYF
TGTGCCAGCAGCTTGTGGGGTAGCGGGAGTGAGACCCAGTACTTC
>TRBV15|NA|TRBJ2-7|TRBD2
CATSRDATSGSPYEQYF
TGTGCCACCAGCAGAGACGCGACTAGCGGGAGTCCCTACGAGCAGTACTTC
>TRBV6-4|NA|TRBJ2-1|TRBD2
CASSEELAGYNEQFF
TGTGCCAGCAGTGAAGAACTAGCGGGGTACAATGAGCAGTTCTTC
>TRBV3-1/TRBV3-2|NA|TRBJ1-4|NA
CASSQGSLGVLFF
TGTGCCAGCAGCCAAGGATCATTGGGAGTACTGTTTTTT
>TRBV7-8|NA|TRBJ2-7|TRBD1
CASSSPGQGFYEQYF
TGTGCCAGCAGCTCACCGGGACAGGGTTTTTACGAGCAGTACTTC
>TRBV25-1|NA|TRBJ2-1|TRBD2
CASHPVGGLRQFF
TGTGCCAGCCACCCCGTGGGGGGGTTAAGGCAGTTCTTC
>TRBV5-1|NA|TRBJ1-1|NA
CASSPSLTGNTEAFF
TGCGCCAGCAGCCCATCGTTAACAGGGAACACTGAAGCTTTCTTT
>TRBV9|NA|TRBJ2-3|TRBD2
CASSVVQRGGLDTQYF
TGTGCCAGCAGCGTAGTTCAGCGGGGGGGCTTGGATACGCAGTATTTT
>TRBV14|medium-sized|TRBJ1-5|TRBD1
CASNQGAGQPQHF
TGTGCCAGCAACCAGGGGGCCGGGCAGCCCCAGCATTTT
>TRBV7-6|NA|TRBJ2-5|TRBD1
CASGQGRAKETQYF
TGTGCCAGCGGACAGGGGCGCGCGAAAGAGACCCAGTACTTC
>TRBV6-5|NA|TRBJ1-1|NA
CASSLVVNTEAFF
TGTGCCAGCAGTCTCGTAGTGAACACTGAAGCTTTCTTT
>TRBV7-6|once|TRBJ2-1|TRBD2
CASSPTSGGYNEQFF
TGTGCCAGCAGCCCGACTAGCGGGGGCTACAATGAGCAGTTCTTC